The TCR beta chain described here comes from a study of control samples from healthy donors and cancer patients. Profiling relied on immunoSEQ multiplex PCR, and the TCRdb table lists in-frame clones only, not all of them. The sample carries about 84,000 clones, around 83% recorded once. CDR3 length: 10 residues. With 8 bases removed from V and 3 bases from J, the gap between germline ends came to 5 bases. Germline CDR1 SNHLY, CDR2 FYNNEI. Sequencing was done on a sample of PBMCs. This receptor was taken from a man aged 55 to 70 with head and neck cancer. The J gene is TRBJ2-7, the V gene TRBV2, with D unresolved. The CDR3 loop reads CASLDYEQYF. DNA for the CDR3: TGTGCCAGCTTAGACTACGAGCAGTACTTC.